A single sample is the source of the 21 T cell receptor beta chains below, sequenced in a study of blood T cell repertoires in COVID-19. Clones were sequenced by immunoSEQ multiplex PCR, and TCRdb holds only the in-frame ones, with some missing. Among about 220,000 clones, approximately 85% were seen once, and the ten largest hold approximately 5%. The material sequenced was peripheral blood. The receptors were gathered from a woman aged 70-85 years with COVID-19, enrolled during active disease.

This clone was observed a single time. CDR3 in amino acids: CASSRAGSYEQYF. For the CDR3, the DNA is TGTGCCAGCAGCCGGGCGGGGAGCTACGAGCAGTACTTC. The chain combines TRBV3-1 (or the pseudogene TRBV3-2) with TRBJ2-7, with D possibly TRBD2 on 6 matching bases. V shed 4 bases and J shed 3 bases, with 10 bases lying between them. The CDR3 length is 13 residues. Germline values: CDR1 LGHDT, CDR2 YNNKEL (reference sequence).

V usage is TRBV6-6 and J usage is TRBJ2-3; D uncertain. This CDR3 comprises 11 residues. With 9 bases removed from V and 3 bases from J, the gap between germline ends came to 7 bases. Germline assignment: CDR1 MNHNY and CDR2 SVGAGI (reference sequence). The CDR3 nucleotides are TGTGCCAGTCAGCGAACAGATACGCAGTATTTT. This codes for CASQRTDTQYF.

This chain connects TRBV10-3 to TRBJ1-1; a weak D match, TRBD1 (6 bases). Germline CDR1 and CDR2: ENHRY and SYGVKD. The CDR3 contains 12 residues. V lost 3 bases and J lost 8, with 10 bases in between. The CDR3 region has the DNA TGTGCCATCAGTGACGGGAGGGGGGAAGCTTTCTTT. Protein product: CAISDGRGEAFF.

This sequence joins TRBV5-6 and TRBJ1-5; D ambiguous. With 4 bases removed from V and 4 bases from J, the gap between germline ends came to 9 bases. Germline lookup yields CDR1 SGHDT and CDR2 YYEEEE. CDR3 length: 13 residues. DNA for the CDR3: TGTGCCAGCAGCCGTATGTCGAATCAGCCCCAGCATTTT. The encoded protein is CASSRMSNQPQHF.

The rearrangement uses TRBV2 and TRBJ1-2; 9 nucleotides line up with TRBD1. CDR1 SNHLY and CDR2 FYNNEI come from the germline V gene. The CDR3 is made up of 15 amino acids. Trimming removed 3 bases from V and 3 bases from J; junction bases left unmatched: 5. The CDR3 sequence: CASSDGTGIDYGYTF. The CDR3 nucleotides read TGTGCCAGCAGTGATGGGACAGGGATCGACTATGGCTACACCTTC.

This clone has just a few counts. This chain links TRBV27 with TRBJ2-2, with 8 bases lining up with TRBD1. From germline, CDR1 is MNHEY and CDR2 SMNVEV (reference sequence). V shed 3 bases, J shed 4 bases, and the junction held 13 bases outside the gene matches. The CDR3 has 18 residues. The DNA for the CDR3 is TGTGCCAGCAGTTTTTCCTTCCGGGACAGGAGATTCACCGGGGAGCTGTTTTTT. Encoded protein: CASSFSFRDRRFTGELFF.

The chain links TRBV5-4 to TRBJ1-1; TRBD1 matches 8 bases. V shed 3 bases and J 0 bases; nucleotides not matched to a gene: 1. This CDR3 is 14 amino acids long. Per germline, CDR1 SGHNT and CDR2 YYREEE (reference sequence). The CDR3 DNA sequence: TGTGCCAGCAGCTCACAGGGGGTGAACACTGAAGCTTTCTTT. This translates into CASSSQGVNTEAFF.

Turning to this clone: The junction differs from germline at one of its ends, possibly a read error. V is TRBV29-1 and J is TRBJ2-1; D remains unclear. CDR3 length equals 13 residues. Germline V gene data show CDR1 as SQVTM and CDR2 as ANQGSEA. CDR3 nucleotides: TGCAGCGTTGAAGATCTTGCCAGGAATGAACAGTTCTTC. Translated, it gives CSVEDLARNEQFF.

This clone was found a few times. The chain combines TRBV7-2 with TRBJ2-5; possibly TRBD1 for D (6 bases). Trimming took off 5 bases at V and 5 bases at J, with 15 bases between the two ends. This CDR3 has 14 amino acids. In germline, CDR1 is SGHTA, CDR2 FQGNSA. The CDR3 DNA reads TGTGCCAGCAGCCGCGACGGGCAGGGGGAGACCCAGTACTTC. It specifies CASSRDGQGETQYF.

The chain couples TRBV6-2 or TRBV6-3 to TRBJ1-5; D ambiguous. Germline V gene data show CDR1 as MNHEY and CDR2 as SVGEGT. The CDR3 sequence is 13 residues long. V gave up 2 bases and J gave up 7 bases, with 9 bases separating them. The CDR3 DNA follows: TGTGCCAGCAGTTACGACGAGGGCCAGCCCCAGCATTTT. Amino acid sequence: CASSYDEGQPQHF.

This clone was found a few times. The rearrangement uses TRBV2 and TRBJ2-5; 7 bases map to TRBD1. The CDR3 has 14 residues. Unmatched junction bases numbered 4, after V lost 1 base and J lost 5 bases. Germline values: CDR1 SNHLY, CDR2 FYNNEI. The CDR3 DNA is TGTGCCAGCAGTGAAGAGACAGGGTACGAGACCCAGTACTTC. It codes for CASSEETGYETQYF.

As DNA, the CDR3 is TGTGCCATCAGACAGGGGGCGAGGACTAATGAAAAACTGTTTTTT. This translates into CAIRQGARTNEKLFF. The chain has TRBV10-3 and TRBJ1-4; 9 bases agree with TRBD1. This CDR3 is 15 amino acids long. Unmatched junction bases numbered 4, after V lost 6 bases and J lost 2 bases. Germline V lookup: CDR1 ENHRY, CDR2 SYGVKD.

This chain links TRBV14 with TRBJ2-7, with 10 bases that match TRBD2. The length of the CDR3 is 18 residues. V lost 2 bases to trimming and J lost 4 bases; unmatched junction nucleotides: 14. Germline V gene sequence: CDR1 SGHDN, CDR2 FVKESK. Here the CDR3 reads CASSQFGSGRTRRYEQYF. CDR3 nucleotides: TGTGCCAGCAGCCAATTTGGTAGCGGGAGGACAAGGCGGTACGAGCAGTACTTC.

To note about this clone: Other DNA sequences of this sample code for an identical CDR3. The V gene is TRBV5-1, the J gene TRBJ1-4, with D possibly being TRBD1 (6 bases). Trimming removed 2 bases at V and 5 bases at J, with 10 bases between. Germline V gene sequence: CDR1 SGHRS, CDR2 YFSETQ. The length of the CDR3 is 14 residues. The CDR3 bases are TGCGCCAGCAGCTTAACAGGGACGAATGAAAAACTGTTTTTT. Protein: CASSLTGTNEKLFF.

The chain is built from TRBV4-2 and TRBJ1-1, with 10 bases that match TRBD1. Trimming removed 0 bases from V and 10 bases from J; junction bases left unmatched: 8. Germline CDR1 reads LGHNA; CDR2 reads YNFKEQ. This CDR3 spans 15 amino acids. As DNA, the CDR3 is TGTGCCAGCAGCCAAGAACGTCCGACAGGGGGCAGAGCTTTCTTT. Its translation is CASSQERPTGGRAFF.

The CDR3 spells CAISDGGSGSPLHF. The CDR3 coding sequence is TGTGCCATCAGTGATGGAGGGTCCGGTTCACCCCTCCACTTT. The V and J genes are TRBV10-3 and TRBJ1-6, with D unresolved. This CDR3 has 14 amino acids. Trimming left V 3 bases short and J 9 bases short, with 12 bases between. Germline lookup yields CDR1 ENHRY and CDR2 SYGVKD.

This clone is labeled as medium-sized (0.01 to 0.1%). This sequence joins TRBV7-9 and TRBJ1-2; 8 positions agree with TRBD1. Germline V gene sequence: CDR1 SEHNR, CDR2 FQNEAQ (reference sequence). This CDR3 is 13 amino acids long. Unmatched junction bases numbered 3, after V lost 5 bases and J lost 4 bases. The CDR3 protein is CASSPTGGYGYTF. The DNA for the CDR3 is TGTGCCAGCAGCCCCACAGGGGGCTATGGCTACACCTTC.

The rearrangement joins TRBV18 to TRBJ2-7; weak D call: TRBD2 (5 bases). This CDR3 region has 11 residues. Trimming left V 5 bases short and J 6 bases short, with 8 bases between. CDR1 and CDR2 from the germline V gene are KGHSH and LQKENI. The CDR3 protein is CASSFAGEQYF. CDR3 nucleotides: TGTGCCAGCTCATTCGCGGGCGAGCAGTACTTC. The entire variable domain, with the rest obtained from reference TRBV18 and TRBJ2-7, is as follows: NAGVMQNPRHLVRRRGQEARLRCSPMKGHSHVYWYRQLPEEGLKFMVYLQKENIIDESGMPKERFSAEFPKEGPSILRIQQVVRGDSAAYFCASSFAGEQYFGPGTRLTVT.

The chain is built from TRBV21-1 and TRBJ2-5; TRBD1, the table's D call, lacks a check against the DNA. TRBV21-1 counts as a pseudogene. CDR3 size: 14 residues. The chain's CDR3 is CASIRQDSKGTQYF. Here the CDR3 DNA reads TGTGCCAGCATCCGACAGGATTCAAAGGGGACCCAGTACTTC.

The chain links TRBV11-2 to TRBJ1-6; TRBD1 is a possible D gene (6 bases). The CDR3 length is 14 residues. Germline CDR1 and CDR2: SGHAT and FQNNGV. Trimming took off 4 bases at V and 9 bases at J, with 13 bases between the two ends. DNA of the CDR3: TGTGCCAGCAGCTATTACGTCAGGGGTTCACCCCTCCACTTT. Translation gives CASSYYVRGSPLHF.

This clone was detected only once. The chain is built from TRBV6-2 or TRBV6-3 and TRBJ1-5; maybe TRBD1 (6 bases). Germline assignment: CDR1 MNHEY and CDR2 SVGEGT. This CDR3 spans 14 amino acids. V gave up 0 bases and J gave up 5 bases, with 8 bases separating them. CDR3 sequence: CASSYSDSYQPQHF. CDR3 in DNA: TGTGCCAGCAGTTACTCGGACAGCTATCAGCCCCAGCATTTT.